The rows below give T cell receptor beta chains drawn from one sample of a study of OX40 agonist ivuxolimab in advanced cancers. TCRdb's copy holds only in-frame clones and misses some; the assay was immunoSEQ multiplex PCR. The data hold tens of thousands of clones, with roughly nine tenths observed a single time. This specimen was CD4+ or CD8+ T cells sorted from blood, taken in a trial of the OX40 agonist ivuxolimab. These receptors came from an adult with an advanced solid tumor such as melanoma, head and neck, liver or kidney cancer. The CDR3 runs from the conserved cysteine through the conserved F or W. A D gene is named only where the DNA matches it firmly. Part of the rows lack a size; the others show once, few, many or a class for expanded clones.

j_call	v_call	d_call	clone_size	cdr3_nt	cdr3_aa
TRBJ1-1	TRBV6-1	.	.	TGTGCCTTGGCTCGGAAGGGGACTGAAGCTTTCTTT	CALARKGTEAFF
TRBJ2-5	TRBV2	.	.	TGTGCCAGCAGTGAAATGGGGCAGCATGAAGAGACCCAGTACTTC	CASSEMGQHEETQYF
TRBJ1-1	TRBV21-1	.	.	TGTGCCGATACAGGGGGCCTCACTGAAGCTTTCTTT	CADTGGLTEAFF
TRBJ2-6	TRBV12-5	.	few	TGTGCTAGTGGGGGGCAGAGGAGCTCTGGGGCCAACGTCCTGACTTTC	CASGGQRSSGANVLTF
TRBJ1-4	TRBV18	.	.	TGTGCCAGCTCACCTGGAGGACAGAACGGTGAAAAACTGTTTTTT	CASSPGGQNGEKLFF
TRBJ1-3	TRBV6-5	.	.	TGTGCCAGCAGGCTGTCCTGGGCGGCTGGAAACACCATATATTTT	CASRLSWAAGNTIYF
TRBJ2-7	TRBV7-2	.	.	TGTGCCAGCAGCCTCACAGATACCTACGAGCAGTACTTC	CASSLTDTYEQYF
TRBJ2-7	TRBV5-6	.	.	TGTGCCAGCAGCTTGGACCGGGAGAAGAACGAGCAGTACTTC	CASSLDREKNEQYF
TRBJ1-1	TRBV5-8	.	.	TGTGCCAGCAGCTTGATTGGGCAGGGCTGGGGCACTGAAGCTTTCTTT	CASSLIGQGWGTEAFF
TRBJ2-2	TRBV5-6	TRBD2	.	TGTGCCAGCAGCCTACTAGCGCGGGAGGCGGAGCTGTTTTTT	CASSLLAREAELFF
TRBJ2-6	TRBV9	.	.	TGTGCCAGCAGCGTAGCGTATACCTCTGGGGCCAACGTCCTGACTTTC	CASSVAYTSGANVLTF
TRBJ2-3	TRBV4-2	TRBD2	.	TGTGCCAGCAGCCAGGATGGACTAGCGGGGGAAACAGATACGCAGTATTTT	CASSQDGLAGETDTQYF
TRBJ2-1	TRBV30	.	.	TGTGCCTGGAGTGTACTACCGAAGGGGCAGTTCTTC	CAWSVLPKGQFF
TRBJ1-5	TRBV19	.	once	TGTGCCAGTAGTATGGGGGGCGTATATCAGCCCCAGCATTTT	CASSMGGVYQPQHF
TRBJ1-2	TRBV30	.	.	TGTGCCTGGACCCTTAGGGGAGGGACCTATGGCTACACCTTC	CAWTLRGGTYGYTF
TRBJ1-6	TRBV2	.	once	TGTGCCAGCACCACCACAGAAGATTCACCCCTCCACTTT	CASTTTEDSPLHF
TRBJ2-3	TRBV6-1	.	.	TGTGCGGTGGCACGTGATGTGCACACAGATACGCAGTATTTT	CAVARDVHTDTQYF
TRBJ2-7	TRBV28	.	.	TGTGCCAGCAGTTTAGGAGGGGGGCCCTACGAGCAGTACTTC	CASSLGGGPYEQYF
TRBJ1-5	TRBV28	.	.	TGTGCCAGCAGCCACGCCTCGGTATATAGCAATCAGCCCCAGCATTTT	CASSHASVYSNQPQHF
TRBJ1-1	TRBV30	.	.	TGTGCCTGGAGTGACCGGGGGGCTTTCTTT	CAWSDRGAFF
TRBJ2-1	TRBV6-6	.	.	TGTGCCAGCAGTCCAAGACCGCAGATAGCCGATGAGCAGTTCTTC	CASSPRPQIADEQFF
TRBJ2-5	TRBV6-1	TRBD1	once	TGTGCCAGCAGTGCGGGACAGGGGATAGAGACCCAGTACTTC	CASSAGQGIETQYF
TRBJ1-3	TRBV2	.	.	TGTGCCAGCAGTGGGGAAGGAAACACCATATATTTT	CASSGEGNTIYF
TRBJ2-7	TRBV30	.	.	TGTGCCTGGACGGGGACAAGATACGAGCAGTACTTC	CAWTGTRYEQYF
TRBJ1-3	TRBV29-1	.	.	TGCAGCGTTGAAAACGGGGCCCGGGACACCATATATTTT	CSVENGARDTIYF
TRBJ2-5	TRBV5-1	.	few	TGCGCCAGCAGCGGTTCGGGAGCGGAGACCCAGTACTTC	CASSGSGAETQYF
TRBJ2-7	TRBV21-1	.	.	TGTGCCAGCAGCCGACTAGCGGGGGGATGGTACGAGCAGTACTTC	CASSRLAGGWYEQYF
TRBJ2-2	TRBV10-3	TRBD2	.	TGTGCCATCAGTGAGGGAACTAGCGGGAGGGCCGGCACCGGGGAGCTGTTTTTT	CAISEGTSGRAGTGELFF
TRBJ2-7	TRBV7-9	TRBD2	.	TGTGCCAGCACCCCCGATGCGGGAGGGCCCTCCGAGCAGTACTTC	CASTPDAGGPSEQYF
TRBJ1-1	TRBV6-6	.	.	TGTGCCAGCAGGGCCTTCGGGACGTTCACTGAAGCTTTCTTT	CASRAFGTFTEAFF
TRBJ2-7	TRBV7-3	.	once	TGTGCCAGCAGCTACCGGGACTCCCAGGAGCAGTACTTC	CASSYRDSQEQYF
TRBJ1-1	TRBV2	.	.	TGTGCCAGCAGTGATATGCGGGACACTGAAGCTTTCTTT	CASSDMRDTEAFF
TRBJ2-3	TRBV9	TRBD2	.	TGTGCCAGCAGCGTAACGGGGGGGCTCGCAGATACGCAGTATTTT	CASSVTGGLADTQYF
TRBJ2-7	TRBV19	.	few	TGTGCCAGCGCTCAGTCTGTTGGATCCCTCTACGAGCAGTACTTC	CASAQSVGSLYEQYF
TRBJ2-1	TRBV28	TRBD2	.	TGTGCCAGCAGTTCAGGACTAGCGGGGTCCAATGAGCAGTTCTTC	CASSSGLAGSNEQFF
TRBJ2-1	TRBV7-3	TRBD2	few	TGTGCCAGCAGCCCCGGGACTAGTCGTTACAATGAGCAGTTCTTC	CASSPGTSRYNEQFF
TRBJ1-2	TRBV13	.	.	TGTGCCAGCAGCTTGGCAGGGCCGACTAACTATGGCTACACCTTC	CASSLAGPTNYGYTF
TRBJ1-1	TRBV4-2	.	few	TGTGCCAGCAGCCAAGATTTAGACAGGAACACTGAAGCTTTCTTT	CASSQDLDRNTEAFF
TRBJ1-2	TRBV11-2	.	.	TGTGCCAGCAGCTTAGATCGCGCAGGGCCCTATGGCTACACCTTC	CASSLDRAGPYGYTF
TRBJ2-3	TRBV4-2	TRBD2	few	TGTGCCAGCAGCCAAGATACTGGCCTAGCGGGGCGGGGAGATACGCAGTATTTT	CASSQDTGLAGRGDTQYF
TRBJ2-1	TRBV28	TRBD1	.	TGTGCCAGCACCTCGGGACAGTACAATGAGCAGTTCTTC	CASTSGQYNEQFF
TRBJ1-6	TRBV2	.	.	TGTGCCAGCAGGGGGGAAGGGGGTTCACCCCTCCACTTT	CASRGEGGSPLHF
TRBJ2-1	TRBV19	.	.	TGTGCCAGTAGTATAGAAGGGAGCTCCTACAATGAGCAGTTCTTC	CASSIEGSSYNEQFF
TRBJ2-7	TRBV2	.	.	TGTGCCGCGACTGGAGGGGGGTACGAGCAGTACTTC	CAATGGGYEQYF
TRBJ1-2	TRBV6-6	TRBD1	.	TGTGCCAGCAGTTACGGTTGGGACAGGGAAATTGGCTACACCTTC	CASSYGWDREIGYTF
TRBJ2-7	TRBV28	TRBD2	.	TGTGCCAGCAGTTTCGGCGGGAGGAACTACGAGCAGTACTTC	CASSFGGRNYEQYF
TRBJ1-1	TRBV6-1	.	.	TGTGCCAGCAGTGAGCAGGACGGATACACTGAAGCTTTCTTT	CASSEQDGYTEAFF
TRBJ1-2	TRBV5-4	.	.	TGTGCCAGCAGCCAAGAAACAGCTAACTATGGCTACACCTTC	CASSQETANYGYTF
TRBJ1-1	TRBV30	.	.	TGTGCCTGGGCCGGGACCCTGGGTGCTGAAGCTTTCTTT	CAWAGTLGAEAFF
TRBJ1-1	TRBV19	TRBD1	.	TGTGCCAGTAGTATTCAGGGGGCGCGGGCCACTGAAGCTTTCTTT	CASSIQGARATEAFF
TRBJ2-5	TRBV9	TRBD2	.	TGTGCCAGCAGCGTACTAGCGGGAGGTTCGGAGACCCAGTACTTC	CASSVLAGGSETQYF
TRBJ1-5	TRBV15	.	.	TGTGCCACCAGCAGAGATCGGGATTATAGCAATCAGCCCCAGCATTTT	CATSRDRDYSNQPQHF
TRBJ1-2	TRBV6-5	.	.	TGTGCCAGCAGTTACAGGGACCCGACCCGTGACTATGGCTACACCTTC	CASSYRDPTRDYGYTF